The T cell receptor (beta chain) under discussion was sequenced for a study of blood T cell repertoires in COVID-19 (dated by TCRdb to about 2020). Context from the whole study: The collaborator samples originated in the United States, Italy and Spain and spanned the acute and convalescent phases of COVID-19. The prospective study material was composed of cDNA or gDNA derived from T cells, B-cell-depleted T cells, or PBMCs. Subjects who had been exposed to COVID-19, were actively infected with it, or had recovered from it provided the deeply sampled blood TCRbeta repertoires that made up the dataset. The repertoires were released in a freely available public database intended as a resource for research on the immune response to SARS-CoV-2. The samples were drawn from two sources: the first 160 participants of the ongoing ImmuneRACE study, and over 950 subjects contributed by 6 global collaborators. A de-identified subject ID, COVID-19 status, age in years and sex were almost always included in the sample metadata. Where available, HLA class I and class II types were obtained from metadata supplied by the sample provider rather than from assay-based typing. The research as a whole found: Clinical and demographic metadata were provided uncurated, with the amount varying by source and participant.

TCRbeta CDR3 regions were amplified from genomic DNA using the immunoSEQ Assay, a bias-controlled multiplex PCR. The source study handled its data this way. The number of nucleated cells in each sample was estimated from the amplification of reference gene primers within the assay. To quantify the absolute abundance of each unique TCRbeta CDR3 rearrangement, sequence reads were collapsed and filtered. For each sample, productive Simpson clonality was calculated as the square root of Simpson's diversity index across productive rearrangements. In its TCRdb copy, this immuneACCESS table keeps in-frame sequences only and misses some clones. Where compared with another copy, unresolved V genes explain less than half of these, and the others have no known cause. V and J calls and clone size come straight from that table; D and trimming were deduced from the DNA. This sample gives 46,000 or so clones in total; approximately 83% of them show up just once. The ten largest make up around 33% of the sample.

One collaborating source in Seattle enrolled patients during active infection and followed them longitudinally through the course of disease. The collaborating institutions used their own protocols to collect whole blood in K2EDTA tubes. Collaborator samples were shipped for TCRbeta analysis as frozen whole blood, isolated PBMCs, or DNA extracted from either sample type. Of note for this clone: Its target antigen remains unknown. Qualities for individual bases were not recorded, and no much larger clone is one base off.

Taken from cysteine to phenylalanine, the CDR3 has 18 residues. Only the CDR3 DNA stays, 54 bases, in frame from base 1. For CDR1 and CDR2, the germline V gene lists SGHTA and FQGNSA. Germline trimming amounts to 0 bases on V and 0 bases on J, with 6 as the count of junction bases outside the gene matches. Sequencing was performed on peripheral blood. This chain is built from TRBV7-2 and TRBJ2-7; TRBD2 agrees with 12 junctional bases. The TCR was taken from a woman of 80 years or more with COVID-19, enrolled during active disease. The CDR3 here reads CASSLAGLAGLSSYEQYF. Read as DNA, the sequence is TGTGCCAGCAGCTTAGCTGGACTAGCGGGGCTAAGCTCCTACGAGCAGTACTTC.